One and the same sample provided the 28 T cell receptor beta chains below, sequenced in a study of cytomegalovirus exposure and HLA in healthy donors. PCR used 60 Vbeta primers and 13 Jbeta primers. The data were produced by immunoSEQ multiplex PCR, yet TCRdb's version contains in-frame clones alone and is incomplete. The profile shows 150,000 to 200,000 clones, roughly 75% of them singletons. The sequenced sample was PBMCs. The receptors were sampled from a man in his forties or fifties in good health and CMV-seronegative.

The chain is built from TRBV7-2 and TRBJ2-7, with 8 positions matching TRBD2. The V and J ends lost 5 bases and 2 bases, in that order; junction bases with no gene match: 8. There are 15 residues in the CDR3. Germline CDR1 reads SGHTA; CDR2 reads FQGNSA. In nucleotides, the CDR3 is TGTGCCAGCAGCACCTCTAGCGGGCCCACCTACGAGCAGTACTTC. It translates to CASSTSSGPTYEQYF.

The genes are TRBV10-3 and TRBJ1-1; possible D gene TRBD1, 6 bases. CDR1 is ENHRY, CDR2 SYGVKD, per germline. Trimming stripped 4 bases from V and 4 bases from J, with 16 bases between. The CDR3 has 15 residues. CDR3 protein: CAISGAAGAGTEAFF. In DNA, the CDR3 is TGTGCCATCAGTGGTGCGGCAGGGGCGGGCACTGAAGCTTTCTTT.

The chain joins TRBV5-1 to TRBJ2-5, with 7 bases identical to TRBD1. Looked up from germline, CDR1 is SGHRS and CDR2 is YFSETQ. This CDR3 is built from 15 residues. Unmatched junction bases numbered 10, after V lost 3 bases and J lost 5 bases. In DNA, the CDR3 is TGCGCCAGCAGCTCCGGGACCAGGGGGTGGGAGACCCAGTACTTC. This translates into CASSSGTRGWETQYF.

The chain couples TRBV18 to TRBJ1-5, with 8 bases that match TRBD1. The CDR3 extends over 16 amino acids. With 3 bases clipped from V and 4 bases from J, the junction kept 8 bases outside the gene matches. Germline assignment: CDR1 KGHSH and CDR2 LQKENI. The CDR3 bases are TGTGCCAGCTCACCCCAGACAGGGGAAGGGAATCAGCCCCAGCATTTT. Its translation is CASSPQTGEGNQPQHF.

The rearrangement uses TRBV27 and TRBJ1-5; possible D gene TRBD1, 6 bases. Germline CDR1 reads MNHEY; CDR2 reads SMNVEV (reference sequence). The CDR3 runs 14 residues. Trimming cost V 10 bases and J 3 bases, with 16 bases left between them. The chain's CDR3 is CATRSGAINQPQHF. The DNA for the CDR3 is TGTGCCACCCGGTCAGGGGCAATCAATCAGCCCCAGCATTTT.

The CDR3 protein is CASSSQGLFQETQYF. As DNA, the CDR3 is TGTGCCAGCAGCTCGCAGGGGCTATTCCAAGAGACCCAGTACTTC. V gene TRBV11-2 combines with J gene TRBJ2-5; a weak D match, TRBD1 (6 bases). V was clipped by 4 bases and J by 1 base, with 13 bases between them. The CDR3 totals 15 residues. The germline CDR1 and CDR2 sequences are SGHAT and FQNNGV.

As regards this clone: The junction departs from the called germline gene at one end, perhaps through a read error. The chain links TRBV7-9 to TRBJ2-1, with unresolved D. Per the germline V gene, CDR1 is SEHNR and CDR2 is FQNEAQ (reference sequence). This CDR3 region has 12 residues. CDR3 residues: CSSSIALFEQFF. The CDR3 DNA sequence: TGTTCCAGCAGCATCGCGCTTTTCGAGCAGTTCTTC.

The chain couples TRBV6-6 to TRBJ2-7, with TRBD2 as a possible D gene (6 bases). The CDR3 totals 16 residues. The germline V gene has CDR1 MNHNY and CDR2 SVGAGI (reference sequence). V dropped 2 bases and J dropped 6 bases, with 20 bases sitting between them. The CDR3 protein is CASSYGMGLTPSEQYF. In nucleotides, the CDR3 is TGTGCCAGCAGTTACGGGATGGGACTCACCCCCTCCGAGCAGTACTTC.

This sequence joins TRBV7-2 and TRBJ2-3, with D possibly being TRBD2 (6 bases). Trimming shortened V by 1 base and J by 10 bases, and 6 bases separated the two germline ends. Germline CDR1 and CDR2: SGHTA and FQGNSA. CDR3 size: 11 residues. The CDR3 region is CASSLGGAQYF. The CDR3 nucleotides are TGTGCCAGCAGCTTAGGGGGGGCGCAGTATTTT.

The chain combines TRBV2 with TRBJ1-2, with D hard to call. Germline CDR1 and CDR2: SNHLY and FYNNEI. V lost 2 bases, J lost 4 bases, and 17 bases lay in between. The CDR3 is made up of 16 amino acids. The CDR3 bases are TGTGCCAGCAGTGAATCTCGGCTAGGAGGGTCCTATGGCTACACCTTC. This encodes CASSESRLGGSYGYTF.

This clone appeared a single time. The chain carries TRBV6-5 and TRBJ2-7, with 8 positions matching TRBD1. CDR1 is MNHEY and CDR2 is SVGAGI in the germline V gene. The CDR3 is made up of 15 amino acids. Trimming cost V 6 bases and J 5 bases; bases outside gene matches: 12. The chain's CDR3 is CASSPTGDRFHEQYF. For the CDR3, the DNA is TGTGCCAGCAGCCCTACAGGGGACAGGTTCCACGAGCAGTACTTC.

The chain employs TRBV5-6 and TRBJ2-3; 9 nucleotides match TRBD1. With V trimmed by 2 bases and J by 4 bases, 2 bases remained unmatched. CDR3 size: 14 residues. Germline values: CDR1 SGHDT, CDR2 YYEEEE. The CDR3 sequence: CASSFRQGADTQYF. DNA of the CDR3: TGTGCCAGCAGCTTTCGACAGGGGGCAGATACGCAGTATTTT.

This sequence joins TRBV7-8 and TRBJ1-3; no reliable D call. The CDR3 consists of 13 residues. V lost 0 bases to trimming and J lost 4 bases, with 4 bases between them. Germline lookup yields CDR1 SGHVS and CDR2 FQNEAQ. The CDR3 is CASSLARGNTIYF. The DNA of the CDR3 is TGTGCCAGCAGCTTAGCCAGGGGAAACACCATATATTTT.

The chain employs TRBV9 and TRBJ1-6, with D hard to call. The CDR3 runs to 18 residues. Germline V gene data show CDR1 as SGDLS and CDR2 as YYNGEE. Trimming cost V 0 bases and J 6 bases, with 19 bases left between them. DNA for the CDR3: TGTGCCAGCAGCGTAGTCCCCTCCCCCGGGAACCGTAATTCACCCCTCCACTTT. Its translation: CASSVVPSPGNRNSPLHF.

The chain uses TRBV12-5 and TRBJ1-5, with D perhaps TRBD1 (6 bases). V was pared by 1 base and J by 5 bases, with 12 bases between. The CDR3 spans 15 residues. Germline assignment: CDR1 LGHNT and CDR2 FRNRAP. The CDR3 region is CASGLGTGPHQPQHF. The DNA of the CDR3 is TGTGCTAGTGGTTTGGGTACAGGGCCGCATCAGCCCCAGCATTTT.

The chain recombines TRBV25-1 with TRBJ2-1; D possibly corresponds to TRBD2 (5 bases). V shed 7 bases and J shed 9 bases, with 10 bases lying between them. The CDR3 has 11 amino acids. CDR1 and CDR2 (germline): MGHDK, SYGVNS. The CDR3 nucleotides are TGTGCCAGCAAAGATGGGAGTGAGCAGTTCTTC. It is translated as CASKDGSEQFF.

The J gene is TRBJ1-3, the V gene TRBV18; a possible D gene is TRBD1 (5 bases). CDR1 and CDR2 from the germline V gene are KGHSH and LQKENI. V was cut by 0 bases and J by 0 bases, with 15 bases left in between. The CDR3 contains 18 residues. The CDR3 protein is CASSPPGPGPSSGNTIYF. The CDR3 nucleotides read TGTGCCAGCTCACCACCGGGGCCGGGTCCGAGCTCTGGAAACACCATATATTTT.

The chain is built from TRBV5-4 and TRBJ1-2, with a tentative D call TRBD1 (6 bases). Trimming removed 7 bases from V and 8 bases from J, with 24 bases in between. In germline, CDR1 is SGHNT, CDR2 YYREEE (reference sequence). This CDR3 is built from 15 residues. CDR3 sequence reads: CASYGDGTPMEGYTF. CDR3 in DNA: TGTGCCAGCTACGGGGACGGGACACCTATGGAGGGCTACACCTTC.

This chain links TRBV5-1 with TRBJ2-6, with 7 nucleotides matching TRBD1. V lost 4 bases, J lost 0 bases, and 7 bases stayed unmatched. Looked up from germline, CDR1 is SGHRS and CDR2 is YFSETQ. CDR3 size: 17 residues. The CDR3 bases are TGCGCCAGCAGCGTAACAGGGGTCCGCTCTGGGGCCAACGTCCTGACTTTC. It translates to CASSVTGVRSGANVLTF.

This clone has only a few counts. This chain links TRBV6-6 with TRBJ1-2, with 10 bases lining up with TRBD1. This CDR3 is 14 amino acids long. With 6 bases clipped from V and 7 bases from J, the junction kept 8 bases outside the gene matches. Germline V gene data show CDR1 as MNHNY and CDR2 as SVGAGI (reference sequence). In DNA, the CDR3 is TGTGCCAGCAGGGAAGTCGGGACAGGGGTTGGCTACACCTTC. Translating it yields CASREVGTGVGYTF.

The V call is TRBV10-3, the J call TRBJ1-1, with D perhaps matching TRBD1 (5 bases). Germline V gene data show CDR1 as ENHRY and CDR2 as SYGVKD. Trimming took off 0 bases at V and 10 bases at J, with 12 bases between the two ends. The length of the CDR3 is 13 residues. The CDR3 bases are TGTGCCATCAGTGAGTCTCGCACGGGGGGAGCTTTCTTT. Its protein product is CAISESRTGGAFF.

CDR3 sequence reads: CASSLIAGEYNEQFF. The CDR3 DNA reads as TGTGCCAGCAGTCTTATAGCGGGGGAGTACAATGAGCAGTTCTTC. This chain joins TRBV27 and TRBJ2-1, with 9 bases aligning to TRBD2. The CDR3 loop spans 15 amino acids. Per the germline V gene, CDR1 is MNHEY and CDR2 is SMNVEV (reference sequence). J was trimmed by 4 bases and V by 5 bases; bases with no gene match: 6.

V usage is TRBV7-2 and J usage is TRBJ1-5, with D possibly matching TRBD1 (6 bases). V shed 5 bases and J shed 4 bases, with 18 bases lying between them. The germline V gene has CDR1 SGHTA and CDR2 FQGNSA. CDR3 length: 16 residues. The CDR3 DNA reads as TGTGCCAGCAGCCTATCGTCCGGGGGGCTGAATCAGCCCCAGCATTTT. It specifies CASSLSSGGLNQPQHF.

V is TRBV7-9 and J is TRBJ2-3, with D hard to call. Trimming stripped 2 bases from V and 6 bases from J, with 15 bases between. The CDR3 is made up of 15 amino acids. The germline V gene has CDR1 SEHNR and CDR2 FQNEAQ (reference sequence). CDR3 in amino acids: CASSLIVPVADTQYF. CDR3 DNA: TGTGCCAGCAGCTTAATAGTACCGGTCGCGGATACGCAGTATTTT.

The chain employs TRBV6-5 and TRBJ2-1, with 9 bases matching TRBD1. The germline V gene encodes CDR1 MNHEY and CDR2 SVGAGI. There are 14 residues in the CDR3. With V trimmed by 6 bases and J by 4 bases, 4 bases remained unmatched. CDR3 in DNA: TGTGCCAGCAGGACCGGGACAGGGTACAATGAGCAGTTCTTC. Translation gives CASRTGTGYNEQFF.

The CDR3 sequence is CASSLSGGGPTGELFF. As DNA, the CDR3 is TGCGCCAGCAGCCTAAGCGGGGGAGGTCCCACCGGGGAGCTGTTTTTT. The V and J genes are TRBV4-3 and TRBJ2-2; 8 bases align to TRBD2. Germline CDR1 and CDR2: LGHNA and YSLEER. J lost 4 bases, V lost 4 bases, and 8 bases had no gene match. The CDR3 totals 16 residues.

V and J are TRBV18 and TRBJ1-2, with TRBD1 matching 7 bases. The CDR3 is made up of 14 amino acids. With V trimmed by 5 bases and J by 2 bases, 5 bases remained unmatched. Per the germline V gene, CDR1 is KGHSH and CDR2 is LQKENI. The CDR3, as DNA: TGTGCCAGCTCATCCACGGACAGGAACTATGGCTACACCTTC. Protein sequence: CASSSTDRNYGYTF.

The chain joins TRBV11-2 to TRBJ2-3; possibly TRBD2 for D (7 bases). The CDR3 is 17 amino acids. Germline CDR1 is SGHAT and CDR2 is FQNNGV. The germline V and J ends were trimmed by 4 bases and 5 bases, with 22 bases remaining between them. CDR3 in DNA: TGTGCCAGCAGCTCACGCCGAATGAGGGGGGGAGGAGATACGCAGTATTTT. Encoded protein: CASSSRRMRGGGDTQYF.